These T cell receptor beta chains were read from a single sample in a study of metastatic and nonmetastatic thyroid tumors. TCRdb re-called the PCR reads through MiXCR. The sample includes about 39,000 clones, approximately 17% of them seen just once. Sequenced input: tumor tissue. Every receptor here comes from a female donor with papillary thyroid cancer or a benign thyroid nodule (not recorded which). Some clones in this sample may be carry-over from other donors' samples. CDR3s include the opening cysteine and the closing phenylalanine or tryptophan. A D gene is named only where the DNA matches it firmly. Expanded clones get a size class; other rows say once, few or many, or leave the size out.

j_call: TRBJ2-3; d_call: NA; clone_size: few; v_call: TRBV7-2; cdr3_nt: TGTGCCAGCAGCTTAGCGCAGAACACAGATACGCAGTATTTT; cdr3_aa: CASSLAQNTDTQYF
j_call: TRBJ2-7; d_call: NA; clone_size: NA; v_call: TRBV15; cdr3_nt: TGTGCCACCAGCAGAGGGTACGGCAGCCAGAGCTCCTACGAGCAGTACTTC; cdr3_aa: CATSRGYGSQSSYEQYF
j_call: TRBJ1-3; d_call: NA; clone_size: NA; v_call: TRBV19; cdr3_nt: TGTGCCAGTAGTATGTTGAGCAGTGCTGGAAACACCATATATTTT; cdr3_aa: CASSMLSSAGNTIYF
j_call: TRBJ2-5; d_call: TRBD2; clone_size: many; v_call: TRBV6-6; cdr3_nt: TGTGCCAGCAGTTACTCTAGACTAGCGGGGTACCAAGAGACCCAGTACTTC; cdr3_aa: CASSYSRLAGYQETQYF
j_call: TRBJ2-7; d_call: NA; clone_size: many; v_call: TRBV5-1; cdr3_nt: TGCGCCAGCAGCGGAAAGCTAACAGGGACTTCCTACGAGCAGTACTTC; cdr3_aa: CASSGKLTGTSYEQYF
j_call: TRBJ1-2; d_call: NA; clone_size: NA; v_call: TRBV12-3/TRBV12-4; cdr3_nt: TGTGCCAGCAGTTTTCTGCAGCCCTATAACTATGGCTACACCTTC; cdr3_aa: CASSFLQPYNYGYTF
j_call: TRBJ2-3; d_call: TRBD2; clone_size: NA; v_call: TRBV19; cdr3_nt: TGTGCCAGTAGTATACTAGCGGGAAGAGGAGATACGCAGTATTTT; cdr3_aa: CASSILAGRGDTQYF
j_call: TRBJ2-3; d_call: TRBD2; clone_size: NA; v_call: TRBV3-1; cdr3_nt: TGTGCCAGCAGCCGAGTCCGACTAGCGGGAGGCTACACAGATACGCAGTATTTT; cdr3_aa: CASSRVRLAGGYTDTQYF
j_call: TRBJ1-1; d_call: NA; clone_size: NA; v_call: TRBV7-9; cdr3_nt: TGTGCCAGCAGCTTCAGGGAAGCAAGAGCTTTCTTT; cdr3_aa: CASSFREARAFF
j_call: TRBJ2-3; d_call: TRBD2; clone_size: few; v_call: TRBV6-4; cdr3_nt: TGTGCCAGCAGTGACTCTAGCGGGGGGGCAGATACGCAGTATTTT; cdr3_aa: CASSDSSGGADTQYF
j_call: TRBJ1-6; d_call: NA; clone_size: few; v_call: TRBV2; cdr3_nt: TGTGCCAGCAGTGAAGAGAGTTCACCCCTCCACTTT; cdr3_aa: CASSEESSPLHF
j_call: TRBJ1-5; d_call: NA; clone_size: many; v_call: TRBV10-2; cdr3_nt: TGCGCCAGCAGTGAGTTCGGGGTGGGCAATCAGCCCCAGCATTTT; cdr3_aa: CASSEFGVGNQPQHF
j_call: TRBJ2-1; d_call: TRBD2; clone_size: many; v_call: TRBV6-2/TRBV6-3; cdr3_nt: TGTGCCAGCAAGCCGGGACTAGCATCAAATGAGCAGTTCTTC; cdr3_aa: CASKPGLASNEQFF
j_call: TRBJ2-7; d_call: NA; clone_size: few; v_call: TRBV6-1; cdr3_nt: TGTGCCAGCAGTCAAAGTGGCAACCCCTACGAGCAGTACTTC; cdr3_aa: CASSQSGNPYEQYF
j_call: TRBJ2-7; d_call: NA; clone_size: NA; v_call: TRBV20-1; cdr3_nt: TGCAGTGCTAGAAACCAGTTCTACGAGCAGTACTTC; cdr3_aa: CSARNQFYEQYF
j_call: TRBJ2-5; d_call: TRBD1; clone_size: many; v_call: TRBV24-1; cdr3_nt: TGTGCCACCAGTGATCCGGGACAGGGGATCGGAGAGACCCAGTACTTC; cdr3_aa: CATSDPGQGIGETQYF
j_call: TRBJ2-7; d_call: TRBD1; clone_size: NA; v_call: TRBV12-3/TRBV12-4; cdr3_nt: TGTGCCAGCAGTTCCGGCGTAGGACAGGCCTACGAGCAGTGCTTC; cdr3_aa: CASSSGVGQAYEQCF
j_call: TRBJ1-5; d_call: TRBD1; clone_size: many; v_call: TRBV4-1; cdr3_nt: TGCGCCAGCAGCCAAGATTTTAGGCAGGGGGGCCAGCCCCAGCATTTT; cdr3_aa: CASSQDFRQGGQPQHF
j_call: TRBJ2-5; d_call: TRBD2; clone_size: few; v_call: TRBV5-6; cdr3_nt: TGTGCCAGCAGCTTGGAAACTAGCGGGGGTTTCCAAGAGACCCAGTACTTC; cdr3_aa: CASSLETSGGFQETQYF
j_call: TRBJ2-1; d_call: TRBD2; clone_size: NA; v_call: TRBV3-1; cdr3_nt: TGTGCCAGCAGCCAAGGGGTAGCGGGATCATCCTACAATGAGCAGTTCTTC; cdr3_aa: CASSQGVAGSSYNEQFF
j_call: TRBJ2-7; d_call: TRBD2; clone_size: many; v_call: TRBV12-3/TRBV12-4; cdr3_nt: TGTGCCAGCAGTTTAAGCGGGAGGGCCTCCGAGCAGTACTTC; cdr3_aa: CASSLSGRASEQYF
j_call: TRBJ2-1; d_call: NA; clone_size: many; v_call: TRBV6-5; cdr3_nt: TGTGCCAGCAGTTACTCAGGGCCGAAGTACAATGAGCAGTTCTTC; cdr3_aa: CASSYSGPKYNEQFF
j_call: TRBJ1-1; d_call: NA; clone_size: many; v_call: TRBV19; cdr3_nt: TGTGCCAGTAGTATGTCCCTAAGGGAGACTGAAGCTTTCTTT; cdr3_aa: CASSMSLRETEAFF
j_call: TRBJ2-7; d_call: NA; clone_size: few; v_call: TRBV19; cdr3_nt: TGTGCCAGTAGTACCAACGGGCGTTCCTACGAGCAGTACTTC; cdr3_aa: CASSTNGRSYEQYF